These T cell receptor beta chains were read from a single sample in a study of siplizumab effects on memory and regulatory T cells. Data came from immunoSEQ multiplex PCR; TCRdb stores just in-frame clones and leaves some out. This sample carries approximately 100,000 clones, approximately 94% of them seen once, and the ten largest clones take around 0.6%. Sequenced material: Tregs sorted from blood. These receptors were obtained from a human donor in good health. CDR3s include the opening cysteine and the closing phenylalanine or tryptophan. A D gene is named only where the DNA matches it firmly. Clone size is not always given. Where it is, it says once, few, many or a class for expanded clones.

j_call clone_size d_call v_call cdr3_aa cdr3_nt
TRBJ1-1 once TRBD1 TRBV28 CASRLQGGTEAFF TGTGCCAGCAGACTACAGGGGGGAACTGAAGCTTTCTTT
TRBJ2-2 . TRBD2 TRBV27 CASSFSGLAGVFTGELFF TGTGCCAGCAGTTTTAGTGGGCTAGCGGGAGTTTTTACCGGGGAGCTGTTTTTT
TRBJ2-3 . TRBD2 TRBV28 CASSLPRFGLAGSDTQYF TGTGCCAGCAGTTTACCCCGATTTGGACTAGCGGGGTCAGATACGCAGTATTTT
TRBJ2-5 . TRBD1 TRBV28 CASSSTGGQETQYF TGTGCCAGCAGTTCCACAGGGGGGCAAGAGACCCAGTACTTC
TRBJ2-7 . TRBD1 TRBV5-1 CASSSPWATGDPYEQYF TGCGCCAGCAGCTCTCCTTGGGCTACAGGGGACCCCTACGAGCAGTACTTC
TRBJ2-7 . . TRBV18 CASSPTQGSEQYF TGTGCCAGCTCACCAACACAGGGATCAGAGCAGTACTTC
TRBJ2-7 . . TRBV19 CASSTTSGRVHEQYF TGTGCCAGTAGTACAACTTCGGGCAGGGTCCACGAGCAGTACTTC
TRBJ1-4 . TRBD1 TRBV2 CASTGQGSTNEKLFF TGTGCCAGCACGGGACAGGGATCAACTAATGAAAAACTGTTTTTT
TRBJ1-5 . TRBD1 TRBV28 CASNYRGGNQPQHF TGTGCCAGCAATTACAGGGGCGGCAATCAGCCCCAGCATTTT
TRBJ1-1 . . TRBV18 CASSPSRDTEAFF TGTGCCAGCTCACCCTCGCGCGACACTGAAGCTTTCTTT
TRBJ1-5 few . TRBV18 CASSPASAGRGQPQHF TGTGCCAGCTCACCAGCTTCGGCAGGGAGGGGGCAGCCCCAGCATTTT
TRBJ1-5 . . TRBV19 CASSKRGGVLSNQPQHF TGTGCCAGTAGTAAGAGGGGGGGAGTACTTAGCAATCAGCCCCAGCATTTT
TRBJ1-5 . . TRBV4-1 CASAQDSNQPQHF TGCGCCAGCGCACAGGATAGCAATCAGCCCCAGCATTTT
TRBJ2-7 . TRBD1 TRBV5-5 CASSLARGTAIEHEQYF TGTGCCAGCAGCTTGGCCAGGGGGACAGCCATCGAACACGAGCAGTACTTC
TRBJ1-1 . TRBD1 TRBV7-3 CASSVDRGATEAFF TGTGCCAGCAGCGTGGACAGGGGAGCGACTGAAGCTTTCTTT
TRBJ2-7 . . TRBV28 CASSLTGKSYEQYF TGTGCCAGCAGTTTGACGGGGAAATCCTACGAGCAGTACTTC
TRBJ2-7 once . TRBV6-1 CASSREGYLYEQYF TGTGCCAGCAGTAGAGAGGGTTATCTCTACGAGCAGTACTTC
TRBJ2-5 . . TRBV6-5 CASSYSKGSWETQYF TGTGCCAGCAGTTACTCGAAAGGGTCGTGGGAGACCCAGTACTTC
TRBJ2-3 once TRBD1 TRBV4-2 CASSQKKGGQGNFYTDTQYF TGTGCCAGCAGCCAAAAAAAGGGGGGACAGGGAAACTTTTACACAGATACGCAGTATTTT
TRBJ2-1 . TRBD2 TRBV27 CASSFLGLAAYNEQFF TGTGCCAGCAGTTTCTTGGGACTAGCGGCGTACAATGAGCAGTTCTTC
TRBJ2-1 . . TRBV5-1 CASSIELGEQFF TGCGCCAGCAGCATTGAACTGGGTGAGCAGTTCTTC
TRBJ2-1 . . TRBV7-2 CASSSRGSFYNEQFF TGTGCCAGCAGCTCCCGCGGTAGTTTCTACAATGAGCAGTTCTTC
TRBJ1-5 once TRBD1 TRBV19 CASSLRGTGPALQPQHF TGTGCCAGTAGTCTTAGGGGGACAGGGCCAGCCCTTCAGCCCCAGCATTTT
TRBJ2-1 . TRBD2 TRBV5-1 CASSLASGREYEQFF TGCGCCAGCAGCTTGGCGAGCGGGAGGGAGTATGAGCAGTTCTTC
TRBJ1-2 . . TRBV7-2 CASSLAQDGGRIRDYGYTF TGTGCCAGCAGCTTAGCGCAAGATGGCGGGCGGATAAGAGACTATGGCTACACCTTC
TRBJ1-1 . . TRBV7-3 CASSNLRYGAFF TGTGCCAGCAGTAACCTTCGATATGGGGCTTTCTTT
TRBJ2-3 . . TRBV7-9 CASSDTGVRTDTQYF TGTGCCAGCAGCGATACAGGAGTGCGTACAGATACGCAGTATTTT
TRBJ2-5 once TRBD1 TRBV6-1 CANNPGGSREETQYF TGTGCCAACAACCCAGGGGGCTCTCGGGAAGAGACCCAGTACTTC
TRBJ2-1 . . TRBV29-1 CSVGLGMRNEQFF TGCAGCGTTGGACTAGGTATGCGGAATGAGCAGTTCTTC
TRBJ2-7 . . TRBV5-1 CASSLVVSGGSYEQYF TGCGCCAGCAGCTTGGTAGTTAGCGGAGGCTCCTACGAGCAGTACTTC
TRBJ2-1 . TRBD2 TRBV14 CASSQVSGWSGSPRFF TGTGCCAGCAGCCAAGTAAGCGGGTGGAGCGGGAGCCCTAGGTTCTTC
TRBJ1-5 . . TRBV4-2 CASSVRQQPDQPQHF TGTGCCAGCAGCGTCCGACAGCAGCCCGATCAGCCCCAGCATTTT
TRBJ2-7 . . TRBV5-1 CASSFSLPYEQYF TGCGCCAGCAGCTTTTCCCTTCCCTACGAGCAGTACTTC
TRBJ2-1 . . TRBV2 CASSGLTSSYNEQFF TGTGCCAGCAGTGGACTTACGAGCTCCTACAATGAGCAGTTCTTC
TRBJ1-1 . . TRBV30 CAWSVRRGFSVAITEAFF TGTGCCTGGAGTGTACGCAGGGGCTTTTCAGTCGCAATCACTGAAGCTTTCTTT
TRBJ2-7 . TRBD1 TRBV27 CASSLGTGVPEQYF TGTGCCAGCAGTTTAGGGACAGGGGTTCCCGAGCAGTACTTC
TRBJ1-1 . . TRBV27 CASSLWGRVTEAFF TGTGCCAGCAGTTTATGGGGGAGGGTCACTGAAGCTTTCTTT
TRBJ2-5 . . TRBV11-1 CASSAIDYTQETQYF TGTGCCAGCAGCGCAATCGACTACACCCAAGAGACCCAGTACTTC
TRBJ1-6 . . TRBV27 CASSFFGGPNNSPLHF TGTGCCAGCAGTTTCTTTGGGGGCCCAAATAATTCACCCCTCCACTTT
TRBJ2-2 . . TRBV5-5 CASSFFPGATGELFF TGTGCCAGCAGCTTTTTCCCAGGGGCTACCGGGGAGCTGTTTTTT
TRBJ1-5 . . TRBV2 CASSLFSNQPQHF TGTGCCAGCAGTCTTTTTAGCAATCAGCCCCAGCATTTT
TRBJ2-1 . TRBD2 TRBV5-6 CASSLAGGPSNEQFF TGTGCCAGCAGCTTGGCGGGAGGGCCTTCTAATGAGCAGTTCTTC
TRBJ2-7 . . TRBV6-1 CASYKLGVFSYEQYF TGTGCCAGCTATAAATTGGGAGTGTTCTCCTACGAGCAGTACTTC
TRBJ2-4 . TRBD2 TRBV30 CAWSRGGYLAKNIQYF TGTGCCTGGAGTCGCGGGGGGTACCTAGCCAAAAACATTCAGTACTTC
TRBJ2-7 . TRBD2 TRBV27 CASRSLAASYEQYF TGTGCCAGCAGATCCCTAGCGGCTTCCTACGAGCAGTACTTC
TRBJ1-1 . . TRBV30 CAWSVRGGAEAFF TGTGCCTGGAGTGTTAGGGGGGGGGCGGAAGCTTTCTTT
TRBJ2-7 . . TRBV7-2 CASSVGRMSYEQYF TGTGCCAGCTCGGTGGGGAGGATGTCCTACGAGCAGTACTTC
TRBJ1-2 . . TRBV30 CAWSVLEGGPPFNYGYTF TGTGCCTGGAGTGTACTTGAGGGTGGTCCGCCTTTCAACTATGGCTACACCTTC
TRBJ1-2 . . TRBV4-1 CASSHLGVNYGYTF TGCGCCAGCAGCCACCTGGGGGTTAACTATGGCTACACCTTC
TRBJ2-1 . TRBD1 TRBV7-8 CATHRQGLEQFF TGTGCCACCCATAGACAGGGCCTTGAGCAGTTCTTC